The T cell receptor beta chain under discussion was sequenced for a study of blood T cell repertoires in COVID-19. Whole-study context: The analysed material was cDNA or gDNA that came from T cells, B-cell-depleted T cells, or PBMCs.

Study processing details: Reference gene primers were amplified, and this amplification served to estimate nucleated cell counts. Assay used: immunoSEQ multiplex PCR; TCRdb lists only in-frame clones, some missing. For V, J and clone size, that table is used; D and trimming come from the DNA. This table holds roughly 200,000 clones, roughly 84% found once. Individuals drawn from around 24 US areas were roughly 18 to 95 years old. Participants' own reports of clinical history determined their cohort assignment. The TCR was taken from a woman younger than 45 who had been exposed to COVID-19. Sequencing was done on a sample of PBMCs or T cells enriched from blood (not recorded which).

As DNA, the CDR3 is TGTGCCAGCTCACTCCAGACAGGGTCGAACACTGAAGCTTTCTTT. It encodes CASSLQTGSNTEAFF. The chain carries TRBV18 and TRBJ1-1, with 7 bases aligning to TRBD1. V was clipped by 4 bases and J by 1 base; unmatched bases: 6. The CDR3 is 15 amino acids. Per the germline V gene, CDR1 is KGHSH and CDR2 is LQKENI. The complete variable domain, with remaining parts taken from reference TRBV18 and TRBJ1-1, reads NAGVMQNPRHLVRRRGQEARLRCSPMKGHSHVYWYRQLPEEGLKFMVYLQKENIIDESGMPKERFSAEFPKEGPSILRIQQVVRGDSAAYFCASSLQTGSNTEAFFGQGTRLTVV.